This T cell receptor (beta chain) is drawn from a study of siplizumab effects on memory and regulatory T cells. Study conclusions and caveats: Naive T cells seemed more diverse than memory cells; they also seemed major alloresponse contributors. Researchers did not confirm the suppressive function of proliferating Tregs from siplizumab cultures. Where siplizumab was present, mappable alloreactive CD4+ clones averaged roughly 66% Treg-derived, compared with 25% to 30% in controls.

As for this clone: As yet, its antigen is unknown.

The CDR3 is 14 residues long. The J segment lost 8 bases and the V segment lost 5 bases, leaving 8 bases of the junction unmatched. CDR1 and CDR2 from the germline V gene are SEHNR and FQNEAQ (reference sequence). Each sample yielded roughly 9.3 x 10^4 assayed TCR templates. The table came from immunoSEQ multiplex PCR; TCRdb's copy has only in-frame clones and leaves some out. This sample yields fewer than 120,000 clones, of which approximately 92% are seen a single time; roughly 1.4% belongs to the top ten. This receptor was identified in a human donor in good health. Specimen: CD4+ T cells sorted from blood. The genes are TRBV7-9 and TRBJ2-1; 8 bases match TRBD1. In DNA, the CDR3 is TGTGCCAGCAGCCCCCAGGGGGCCAGGGATGAGCAGTTCTTC. Translation: CASSPQGARDEQFF.